This T cell receptor beta chain came from a study of T cell repertoires in cytomegalovirus infection. About the research overall: From public TCR beta signatures came an indication of both CMV infection and matching HLA type. Findings and limits, study-wide: HLA-C-restricted CMV clonotypes gave the most frequent clonotype in two of eight donors.

TCRdb passed the reads through MiXCR, listing each CDR3 protein once. This sample carries 90,000 to 130,000 distinct CDR3 sequences, around 10% of them seen once, and the ten largest clones take 31%. This clonotype was recorded many times. What it recognizes is unknown. Germline lookup yields CDR1 SGHTA and CDR2 FQGNSA. Between the trimmed V and J ends, which lost 1 base and 8 bases, there was a span of 14 bases. CDR3 length: 14 residues. Sequencing used PBMCs, sequenced either directly or after in vitro stimulation (not recorded which). V and J are TRBV7-2 and TRBJ1-1, with D perhaps matching TRBD1 (6 bases). The TCR originated in a human donor in good health (CMV status not recorded). Some clones in this sample may be carry-over from other donors' samples. CDR3 sequence (DNA): TGTGCCAGCAGCTTAGAGATTACAGGGCCCGAAGCTTTCTTT. Its translation is CASSLEITGPEAFF.